The 15 T cell receptor beta chains below all came from one sample that was sequenced in a study of human T cells and chemical hapten exposure. The time point: patch test 3, about 24 weeks after DPC sensitization. Described treatment: therapeutic diphenylcyclopropenone sensitization with weekly scalp DPC. TCRdb fed the RACE reads into MiXCR, producing one record per CDR3 protein. The sample yields about 84,000 distinct CDR3 sequences, 11% seen once. Specimen: whole blood, collected in connection with sensitization to the hapten diphenylcyclopropenone (DPC). These receptor sequences come from a woman aged 50 to 65 with alopecia areata. Some clones in this sample may be carry-over from other donors' samples.

This clonotype was picked up a small number of times. The genes are TRBV18 and TRBJ2-4; tentatively, D is TRBD1 or TRBD2 (6 bases each). Germline assignment: CDR1 KGHSH and CDR2 LQKENI. Trimming removed 3 bases at V and 4 bases at J, with 19 bases between. The CDR3 is 17 residues long. The CDR3 region is CASSPTGGRSGKNIQYF. The CDR3, as DNA: TGTGCCAGCTCACCCACCGGGGGCCGCTCGGGGAAAAACATTCAGTACTTC.

In DNA, the CDR3 is TGTGCCAGCAGCTTTAGTCCCGGGACTACCTCCTACGAGCAGTACTTC. This sequence encodes CASSFSPGTTSYEQYF. The chain links TRBV13 to TRBJ2-7; TRBD2 agrees at 7 bases. J gave up 0 bases and V 3 bases, and 8 bases lay outside the gene matches. The CDR3 is made up of 16 amino acids. Looked up from germline, CDR1 is PRHDT and CDR2 is FYEKMQ (reference sequence).

V and J are TRBV27 and TRBJ2-3; 7 bases are a match to TRBD1. CDR3 length: 17 amino acids. In germline, CDR1 is MNHEY, CDR2 SMNVEV (reference sequence). Trimming at V came to 8 bases and at J to 2 bases, leaving 16 bases not matched to a gene. The CDR3 DNA reads TGTGCCAGCGCCAAATATACGAAGGGGGCCCCCACAGATACGCAGTATTTT. Translated: CASAKYTKGAPTDTQYF.

This clonotype was seen a few times. This rearrangement joins TRBV5-4 to TRBJ2-5, with D unresolved. This CDR3 is 12 amino acids long. Trimming took off 6 bases at V and 0 bases at J, with 6 bases between the two ends. Germline V lookup: CDR1 SGHNT, CDR2 YYREEE (reference sequence). The CDR3 is CASTGNQETQYF. CDR3 in DNA: TGTGCCAGCACCGGAAACCAAGAGACCCAGTACTTC.

The chain combines TRBV4-2 with TRBJ2-6, with 8 bases aligning to TRBD1. The J segment lost 4 bases and the V segment lost 2 bases, leaving 7 bases of the junction unmatched. Germline CDR1 reads LGHNA; CDR2 reads YNFKEQ. The CDR3 spans 17 residues. The CDR3 coding sequence is TGTGCCAGCAGCCAAAACAGGGGGTCAGGCGGGGCCAACGTCCTGACTTTC. As protein: CASSQNRGSGGANVLTF.

This clonotype was recorded many times. V usage is TRBV5-6 and J usage is TRBJ1-1; 8 bases are a match to TRBD1. Germline V gene sequence: CDR1 SGHDT, CDR2 YYEEEE. The CDR3 is 13 residues long. The J segment lost 1 base and the V segment lost 7 bases, leaving 3 bases of the junction unmatched. The CDR3 DNA follows: TGTGCCAGCCAGGGACAGGCGAACACTGAAGCTTTCTTT. Translation: CASQGQANTEAFF.

The sample holds many counts of this clonotype. The rearrangement uses TRBV24-1 and TRBJ2-3; no definite D call. This CDR3 has 14 amino acids. Germline-derived CDR1 and CDR2 are KGHDR and SFDVKD. V lost 6 bases to trimming and J lost 4 bases, with 13 bases between them. The CDR3 here is CATSSGSSADTQYF. CDR3 DNA: TGTGCCACCAGTTCCGGGTCGTCCGCAGATACGCAGTATTTT.

This clonotype was seen repeatedly, ten times or more. J is TRBJ2-3 and V is TRBV29-1; no definite D call. The length of the CDR3 is 12 residues. Germline V gene sequence: CDR1 SQVTM, CDR2 ANQGSEA. V was cut by 4 bases and J by 2 bases, with 7 bases left in between. In DNA form, the CDR3 reads TGCAGCGTTGGAGGAGACACAGATACGCAGTATTTT. This gives the protein CSVGGDTDTQYF.

V is TRBV9 and J is TRBJ2-7; a possible D gene is TRBD2 (5 bases). Germline V gene sequence: CDR1 SGDLS, CDR2 YYNGEE. This CDR3 spans 12 amino acids. The V end was cut by 2 bases, the J end by 5 bases, with 8 bases between. CDR3 DNA sequence: TGTGCCAGCAGCGTGCGGCGGGACGAGCAGTACTTC. It is translated as CASSVRRDEQYF.

The sample holds a few counts of this clonotype. This chain uses TRBV11-2 with TRBJ2-1; D is undetermined. The CDR3 length is 15 residues. Trimming took off 2 bases at V and 0 bases at J, with 8 bases between the two ends. Germline lookup yields CDR1 SGHAT and CDR2 FQNNGV. CDR3: CASSLTLSSYNEQFF. The CDR3 coding sequence is TGTGCCAGCAGCTTAACCCTAAGCTCCTACAATGAGCAGTTCTTC.

This clonotype came up many times. The rearrangement links TRBV19 to TRBJ1-4; tentative D call: TRBD1 (5 bases). CDR1 and CDR2 from the germline V gene are LNHDA and SQIVND (reference sequence). The CDR3 is made up of 15 amino acids. Trimming took off 7 bases at V and 2 bases at J, with 14 bases between the two ends. CDR3 sequence: CASTGGSRTNEKLFF. The CDR3 DNA is TGTGCCAGTACCGGGGGTAGTAGGACTAATGAAAAACTGTTTTTT.

Details on this clonotype: This may be a read error: a much more frequent sequence differs by one nucleotide. V usage is TRBV4-3 and J usage is TRBJ2-3, with 9 bases lining up with TRBD2. Trimming took 0 bases from V and 0 from J; bases not matched to a gene: 7. This CDR3 comprises 18 residues. In germline, CDR1 is LGHNA, CDR2 YSLEER. Here the CDR3 DNA reads TGCGCCAGCAGCCAAGACCTGACTAGCGGAACTAGCACAGATACGCAGTATTTT. Amino acid sequence: CASSQDLTSGTSTDTQYF.

This clonotype was seen at least ten times. This sequence joins TRBV20-1 and TRBJ2-1; 9 bases are a match to TRBD2. V shed 2 bases, J shed 4 bases, and the junction held 6 bases outside the gene matches. Germline V gene data show CDR1 as DFQATT and CDR2 as SNEGSKA (reference sequence). CDR3 length: 15 residues. The CDR3 nucleotides are TGCAGTGCTAGAACGACTAGCGGTTTTTACAATGAGCAGTTCTTC. It is translated as CSARTTSGFYNEQFF.

This clonotype was found a few times. J is TRBJ2-7 and V is TRBV5-1; D not certain. Trimming pared 4 bases from V and 0 bases from J, leaving 8 bases between. The CDR3 sequence is 13 residues long. Looked up from germline, CDR1 is SGHRS and CDR2 is YFSETQ. The CDR3 nucleotides are TGCGCCAGCAGCGCGACAAACTCCTACGAGCAGTACTTC. This gives the protein CASSATNSYEQYF.

This clonotype came up a few times. The chain employs TRBV19 and TRBJ2-5, with TRBD1 matching over 7 bases. The V segment lost 5 bases and the J segment 6 bases; nucleotides outside the gene matches: 21. CDR3 length: 18 residues. CDR1 is LNHDA, CDR2 SQIVND, per germline (reference sequence). This CDR3 is CASSPPGGGTRGKKTQYF. In DNA, the CDR3 is TGTGCCAGTAGTCCCCCAGGGGGTGGCACCCGAGGGAAAAAGACCCAGTACTTC.